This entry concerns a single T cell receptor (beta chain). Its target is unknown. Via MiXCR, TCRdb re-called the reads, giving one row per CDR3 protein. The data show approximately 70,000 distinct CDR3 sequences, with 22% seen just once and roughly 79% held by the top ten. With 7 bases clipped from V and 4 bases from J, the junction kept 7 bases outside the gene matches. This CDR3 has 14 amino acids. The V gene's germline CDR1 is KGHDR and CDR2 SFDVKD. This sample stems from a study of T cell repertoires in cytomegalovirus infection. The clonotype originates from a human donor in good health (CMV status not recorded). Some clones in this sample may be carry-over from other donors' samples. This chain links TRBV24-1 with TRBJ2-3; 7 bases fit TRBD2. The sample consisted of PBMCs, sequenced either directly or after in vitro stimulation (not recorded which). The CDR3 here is CATSPSGVADTQYF. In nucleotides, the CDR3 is TGTGCCACCAGCCCAAGCGGGGTCGCAGATACGCAGTATTTT.